This T cell receptor (beta chain) was sequenced for a study of shared clonotypes between healthy human individuals. Deep-level running was used for the assay. The data were produced by immunoSEQ multiplex PCR, yet TCRdb's version contains in-frame clones alone and is incomplete. The sample lists 2 million to 2.5 million clones, less than 95% occurring once. Study conclusions and caveats: Among a few donors, roughly 5% of naive CD4 clonotypes were found in common.

As for this clone: Its antigen is unidentified.

Trimming cost V 5 bases and J 5 bases; bases outside gene matches: 12. This CDR3 spans 17 amino acids. Germline assignment: CDR1 MDHEN and CDR2 SYDVKM. Investigators divided CD4+ cells into CD45RA+ naive and CD45RA-negative memory subsets. The specimen sequenced was naive CD4+ T cells from PBMCs. Subset given: CD45RA+ positively selected. This TCR was sampled from a man aged 18 to 30 in good health. Some clones in this sample may be carry-over from other donors' samples. This sequence joins TRBV28 and TRBJ2-5, with 12 bases identical to TRBD2. The CDR3 reads CASSPPTSGRLYETQYF. The CDR3 DNA reads as TGTGCCAGCAGTCCGCCTACTAGCGGGAGGTTGTACGAGACCCAGTACTTC.